This is a list of T cell receptor beta chains from one sample in a study of T cell responses to AZD1222 COVID-19 vaccine. Method: immunoSEQ multiplex PCR; TCRdb's copy keeps in-frame clones and lacks some. The table shows about 99,000 clones, with around nine tenths occurring only once. This sample comprised peripheral blood, obtained on day 0 of AZD1222 vaccination. Receptors originate from an adult in good health. Both conserved end residues are part of each CDR3. D genes are given only for firm matches. Size is omitted from some rows. Given values are once, few, many or a class for expanded clones.

j_call	v_call	d_call	clone_size	cdr3_aa	cdr3_nt
TRBJ2-7	TRBV30	-	-	CAWNRAYEQYF	TGTGCCTGGAACCGGGCCTACGAGCAGTACTTC
TRBJ1-3	TRBV9	-	-	CASSVVTGLGNTIYF	TGTGCCAGCAGCGTAGTAACGGGATTGGGAAACACCATATATTTT
TRBJ2-3	TRBV7-2	-	-	CASSLGPVLSTDTQYF	TGTGCCAGCAGCTTGGGTCCGGTCCTTAGCACAGATACGCAGTATTTT
TRBJ1-1	TRBV28	-	-	CASILGTAYTEAFF	TGTGCCAGCATCCTGGGGACGGCGTACACTGAAGCTTTCTTT
TRBJ1-1	TRBV28	-	-	CASNPVLVLDTEAFF	TGTGCCAGCAATCCGGTTTTAGTCCTTGACACTGAAGCTTTCTTT
TRBJ1-3	TRBV10-2	-	-	CASGDSSRGNTIYF	TGCGCCAGCGGGGACTCCTCCAGAGGAAACACCATATATTTT
TRBJ2-5	TRBV7-9	TRBD2	-	CASSHPSGRGETQYF	TGTGCCAGCAGCCACCCTAGCGGGAGAGGAGAGACCCAGTACTTC
TRBJ2-7	TRBV4-2	-	-	CASSQDGGQGDYEQYF	TGTGCCAGCAGCCAAGATGGGGGCCAGGGCGACTACGAGCAGTACTTC
TRBJ1-1	TRBV2	TRBD1	once	CASSGRDSYTEAFF	TGTGCCAGCAGTGGCCGGGACAGTTACACTGAAGCTTTCTTT
TRBJ1-2	TRBV7-3	-	-	CASSLEPVRNYGYTF	TGTGCCAGCAGCTTAGAGCCAGTGAGGAACTATGGCTACACCTTC
TRBJ1-2	TRBV7-3	-	-	CASSLTLHDGYTF	TGTGCCAGCAGCTTAACATTACATGATGGCTACACCTTC
TRBJ2-3	TRBV24-1	-	-	CATSDSGRGGVTDTQYF	TGTGCCACCAGTGATTCCGGACGCGGAGGGGTCACAGATACGCAGTATTTT
TRBJ1-4	TRBV18	-	-	CASSPRAPQGEKLFF	TGTGCCAGCTCACCACGGGCACCCCAAGGTGAAAAACTGTTTTTT
TRBJ2-3	TRBV10-3	-	-	CAISERGSLGSDTQYF	TGTGCCATCAGTGAGAGGGGATCGTTGGGGTCCGATACGCAGTATTTT
TRBJ2-7	TRBV9	-	-	CASSLRTWGGEQYF	TGTGCCAGCAGCCTTCGGACGTGGGGAGGAGAGCAGTACTTC
TRBJ2-2	TRBV27	TRBD1	-	CASSLSGQGATGELFF	TGTGCCAGCAGTTTATCGGGGCAGGGGGCCACCGGGGAGCTGTTTTTT
TRBJ1-2	TRBV20-1	-	-	CSASFGYGYTF	TGCAGTGCCTCATTTGGGTATGGCTACACCTTC
TRBJ1-5	TRBV24-1	TRBD1	-	CATSDRTGGNQPQHF	TGTGCCACCAGTGATCGGACAGGGGGCAATCAGCCCCAGCATTTT
TRBJ2-1	TRBV28	-	-	CASSPLMYEQFF	TGTGCCAGCAGCCCCCTTATGTATGAGCAGTTCTTC